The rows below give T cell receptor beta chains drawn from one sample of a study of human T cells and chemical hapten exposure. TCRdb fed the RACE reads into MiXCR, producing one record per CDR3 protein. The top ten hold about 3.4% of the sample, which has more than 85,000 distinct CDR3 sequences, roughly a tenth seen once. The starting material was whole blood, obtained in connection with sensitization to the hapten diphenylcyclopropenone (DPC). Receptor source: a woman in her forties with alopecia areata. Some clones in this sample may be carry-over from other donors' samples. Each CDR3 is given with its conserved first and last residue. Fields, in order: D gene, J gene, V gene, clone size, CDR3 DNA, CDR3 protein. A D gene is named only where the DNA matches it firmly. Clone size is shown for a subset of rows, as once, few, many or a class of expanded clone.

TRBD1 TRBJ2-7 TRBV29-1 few TGCAGCGTTGATTTTGGGGACAGGGGCTACGAGCAGTACTTC CSVDFGDRGYEQYF
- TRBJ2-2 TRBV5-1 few TGCGCCAGCAGCTTGGGAGGACCGACGAACACCGGGGAGCTGTTTTTT CASSLGGPTNTGELFF
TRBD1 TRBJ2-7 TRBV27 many TGTGCCAGCAGCGTAGGGACAGGGCCCTCCTACGAGCAGTACTTC CASSVGTGPSYEQYF
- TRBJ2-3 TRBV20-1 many TGCAGTGCTAGAGAAATGGGAATGGCAGATACGCAGTATTTT CSAREMGMADTQYF
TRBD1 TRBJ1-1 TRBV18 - TGTGCCAGCTCTCCAAACAGGGACAGGGCAGAAGCTTTCTTT CASSPNRDRAEAFF
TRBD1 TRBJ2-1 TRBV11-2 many TGTGCCAGCAGCTTGGCAAGACAGGGCCACTCCTACAATGAGCAGTTCTTC CASSLARQGHSYNEQFF
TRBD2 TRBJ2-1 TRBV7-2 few TGTGCCAGCAGCTTCAAGCTAGCGGGGGGAAACAATGAGCAGTTCTTC CASSFKLAGGNNEQFF
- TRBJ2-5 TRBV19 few TGTGCCAGTAGTATGCGAGAAGAGACCCAGTACTTC CASSMREETQYF
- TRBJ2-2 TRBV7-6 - TGTGCCAGCAGCTTAGGGTGGGCGGCCACCGGGGAGCTGTTTTTT CASSLGWAATGELFF
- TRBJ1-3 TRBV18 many TGTGCCAGCTCAAGCGACAGCTCTGGAAACACCATATATTTT CASSSDSSGNTIYF
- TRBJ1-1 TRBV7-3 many TGTGCCAGCAGCCTTCAGGGGTGGACTGAAGCTTTCTTT CASSLQGWTEAFF
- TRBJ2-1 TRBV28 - TGTGCCAGCAGTTTAGTGGGAAACAATGAGCAGTTCTTC CASSLVGNNEQFF
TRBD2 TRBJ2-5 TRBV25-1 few TGTGCCAGCAGCTCTAGCGGGGGCGGAGAGACCCAGTACTTC CASSSSGGGETQYF
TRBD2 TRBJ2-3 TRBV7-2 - TGTGCCAGCAGCCGACTAGCGGGGGGGCCCACAGATACGCAGTATTTT CASSRLAGGPTDTQYF
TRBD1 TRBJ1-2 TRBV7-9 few TGTGCCAGCAGCTTAAGTGGCCGACAGGGGTTGGACTATCGGGGAGACTATGGCTACACCTTC CASSLSGRQGLDYRGDYGYTF
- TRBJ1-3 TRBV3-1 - TGTGCCAGCAGCCAAGGAAGACAGGAAAACACCATATATTTT CASSQGRQENTIYF
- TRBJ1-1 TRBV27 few TGTGCCAGCAGTTTCTCTTTCGCAGCAGGAACAACTACTGAAGCTTTCTTT CASSFSFAAGTTTEAFF
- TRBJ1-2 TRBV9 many TGTGCCAGCGGAGGGTTATTAACACTCTATGGCTACACCTTC CASGGLLTLYGYTF
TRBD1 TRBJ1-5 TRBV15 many TGTGCCACCAGCAGAGATGGGACAGGGGAAAGCAATCAGCCCCAGCATTTT CATSRDGTGESNQPQHF
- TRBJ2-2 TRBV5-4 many TGTGCCAGCAGCTTGGATCGCACCGGGGAGCTGTTTTTT CASSLDRTGELFF
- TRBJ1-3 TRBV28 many TGTGCCAGCAGCTCCGGAACAGCTGGAAACACCATATATTTT CASSSGTAGNTIYF
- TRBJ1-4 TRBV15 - TGTGCCACCAGCAGACCAAGGGACGGCGGTGAAAAACTGTTTTTT CATSRPRDGGEKLFF
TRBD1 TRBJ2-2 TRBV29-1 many TGCAGCGTTGGACAGGGGCCCGGGGAGCTGTTTTTT CSVGQGPGELFF
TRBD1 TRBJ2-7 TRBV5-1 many TGCGCCAGCAGCTCCGATTCACAGGGGTCCTACGAGCAGTACTTC CASSSDSQGSYEQYF
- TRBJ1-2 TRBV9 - TGTGCCAGCAGCGTAGGCGCCGAACCTGGCTACACCTTC CASSVGAEPGYTF
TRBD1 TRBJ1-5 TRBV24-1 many TGTGCCACCAGTGATCCGAAACAGGGGGGCAATCAGCCCCAGCATTTT CATSDPKQGGNQPQHF
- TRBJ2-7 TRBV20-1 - TGCAGTGCCAGAAGGGGGAAAAGCTCCTACGAGCAGTACTTC CSARRGKSSYEQYF
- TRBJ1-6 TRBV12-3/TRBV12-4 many TGTGCCAGTACCCCGCAGGGCAGGGACTCACCCCTCCACTTT CASTPQGRDSPLHF
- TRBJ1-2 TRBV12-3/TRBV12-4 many TGTGCCAGCAGTTTATGGGATAGGGACTATGGCTACACCTTC CASSLWDRDYGYTF
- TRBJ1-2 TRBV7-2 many TGTGCCAGCACCGTTTGGCCCAGTGGTCGCTATGGCTACACCTTC CASTVWPSGRYGYTF
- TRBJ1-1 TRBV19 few TGTGCCAGTAGTATCGGGGAGGTTGGCACTGAAGCTTTCTTT CASSIGEVGTEAFF
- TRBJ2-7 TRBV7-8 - TGTGCCAGCAGCTGGGACGGGGGCAAGGGCGAGCAGTACTTC CASSWDGGKGEQYF
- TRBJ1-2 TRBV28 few TGTGCCAGCAGTCCTCTAGCAGCCACCTATGGCTACACCTTC CASSPLAATYGYTF